These 24 T cell receptor beta chains were sequenced from one sample in a study of OX40 agonist ivuxolimab in advanced cancers. The repertoire was sequenced with immunoSEQ multiplex PCR; TCRdb's copy has only in-frame clones and lacks some. The repertoire consists of about 73,000 clones, with around 89% occurring once and the leading ten covering approximately 10%. Here the sequenced sample was CD4+ or CD8+ T cells sorted from blood, taken in a trial of the OX40 agonist ivuxolimab. These receptors were collected from an adult with an advanced solid tumor such as melanoma, head and neck, liver or kidney cancer.

The chain joins TRBV19 to TRBJ2-2; 7 bases align to TRBD1. From germline, CDR1 is LNHDA and CDR2 SQIVND (reference sequence). Trimming cost V 3 bases and J 6 bases; bases outside gene matches: 1. This CDR3 has 13 amino acids. CDR3 amino acids: CASSITGAGELFF. The CDR3 nucleotides read TGTGCCAGTAGTATTACAGGGGCCGGGGAGCTGTTTTTT.

V usage is TRBV6-5 and J usage is TRBJ2-5; D is possibly TRBD2 (5 bases). The ends were cut back, 5 bases at V and 5 bases at J, with 15 bases in the middle. Germline-derived CDR1 and CDR2 are MNHEY and SVGAGI. The CDR3 totals 14 residues. This chain's CDR3 is CASSAWGDWETQYF. The CDR3 nucleotides read TGTGCCAGCAGTGCCTGGGGAGACTGGGAGACCCAGTACTTC.

This sequence joins TRBV7-9 and TRBJ1-6, with 9 bases aligning to TRBD1. J lost 7 bases, V lost 5 bases, and 6 bases had no gene match. This CDR3 region has 15 residues. The germline CDR1 and CDR2 sequences are SEHNR and FQNEAQ (reference sequence). The CDR3 nucleotides are TGTGCCAGCAGCCAGTCCGGGACAGGGAATTCACCCCTCCACTTT. It yields the protein CASSQSGTGNSPLHF. Full variable domain (outside the CDR3, taken from reference TRBV7-9 and TRBJ1-6): DTGVSQNPRHKITKRGQNVTFRCDPISEHNRLYWYRQTLGQGPEFLTYFQNEAQLEKSRLLSDRFSAERPKGSFSTLEIQRTEQGDSAMYLCASSQSGTGNSPLHFGNGTRLTVT.

The chain couples TRBV4-1 to TRBJ2-1; 7 bases align to TRBD2. Germline-derived CDR1 and CDR2 are MGHRA and YSYEKL. The ends lost 5 bases at V and 10 bases at J; junction bases unmatched: 17. The CDR3 is 16 amino acids. The CDR3 DNA is TGCGCCAGCAGCGTTAGTAGGGAGGGCCCTCTCCCAGAGCAGTTCTTC. Its protein is CASSVSREGPLPEQFF.

This rearrangement joins TRBV21-1 to TRBJ1-2. TRBV21-1 is listed as a pseudogene. The CDR3 spans 16 residues. CDR3 sequence reads: CASSLRGGGACYGYTF. DNA of the CDR3: TGTGCCAGCAGCCTAAGGGGAGGGGGCGCTTGCTATGGCTACACCTTC.

This sequence joins TRBV2 and TRBJ1-2, with 9 bases lining up with TRBD1. V shed 8 bases, J shed 9 bases, and the junction held 16 bases outside the gene matches. The CDR3 covers 15 residues. Germline V lookup: CDR1 SNHLY, CDR2 FYNNEI. The CDR3, as DNA: TGTGCCAGCGGGATGGGGGACAGGGCCGAGGGGAGCTACACCTTC. Residues: CASGMGDRAEGSYTF.

The rearrangement links TRBV28 to TRBJ2-3; TRBD2 matches 7 bases. The V gene end was trimmed by 3 bases and the J gene end by 4 bases; junction bases not matched to a gene: 19. The CDR3 covers 19 residues. Looked up from germline, CDR1 is MDHEN and CDR2 is SYDVKM. DNA for the CDR3: TGTGCCAGCAGTTTCCCTCCTGGGCGGGAGCCTATTTTCGCAGATACGCAGTATTTT. This encodes CASSFPPGREPIFADTQYF.

The chain is built from TRBV27 and TRBJ2-1, with 7 bases that match TRBD1. V lost 10 bases and J lost 3; bases outside the gene matches: 12. The CDR3 extends over 15 amino acids. Looked up from germline, CDR1 is MNHEY and CDR2 is SMNVEV (reference sequence). The CDR3 DNA reads TGTGCCATTCGGCCCCAGACAGGGAGCTACAATGAGCAGTTCTTC. It codes for CAIRPQTGSYNEQFF.

This chain joins TRBV27 and TRBJ1-1, with 11 nucleotides matching TRBD1. Trimming at V came to 5 bases and at J to 5 bases, leaving 10 bases not matched to a gene. The CDR3 loop spans 16 amino acids. Germline lookup yields CDR1 MNHEY and CDR2 SMNVEV (reference sequence). Written as DNA, the CDR3 is TGTGCCAGCAGTGGAGGGGACAGGGGGACGTATACTGAAGCTTTCTTT. This encodes CASSGGDRGTYTEAFF.

The V call is TRBV7-8, the J call TRBJ1-4; a weak D match, TRBD1 (6 bases). Trimming shortened V by 2 bases and J by 4 bases, and 11 bases separated the two germline ends. CDR3 length: 15 amino acids. From germline, CDR1 is SGHVS and CDR2 FQNEAQ. The chain's CDR3 is CASSLYRTVNEKLFF. The CDR3 DNA sequence: TGTGCCAGCAGCTTATATCGGACAGTTAATGAAAAACTGTTTTTT. The whole variable domain, remainder taken from reference TRBV7-8 and TRBJ1-4, is GAGVSQSPRYKVAKRGQDVALRCDPISGHVSLFWYQQALGQGPEFLTYFQNEAQLDKSGLPSDRFFAERPEGSVSTLKIQRTQQEDSAVYLCASSLYRTVNEKLFFGSGTQLSVL.

A few counts support this clone. V and J are TRBV27 and TRBJ1-6, with D possibly TRBD1 on 6 matching bases. Looked up from germline, CDR1 is MNHEY and CDR2 is SMNVEV (reference sequence). This CDR3 has 14 residues. The V end was cut by 4 bases, the J end by 10 bases, with 14 bases between. The chain's CDR3 is CASSWAGANSPLHF. CDR3 DNA: TGTGCCAGCAGTTGGGCGGGGGCTAACTCACCCCTCCACTTT.

The genes are TRBV5-4 and TRBJ2-7; D is possibly TRBD1 or TRBD2 (5 bases each). V lost 4 bases and J 6 bases, leaving 8 bases between the germline ends. Germline CDR1 and CDR2: SGHNT and YYREEE (reference sequence). This CDR3 region has 11 residues. CDR3 in DNA: TGTGCCAGCAGCACGGGACCCGAGCAGTACTTC. It yields the protein CASSTGPEQYF.

This clone came up once. The gene calls are TRBV30 and TRBJ1-5, with unresolved D. Per the germline V gene, CDR1 is GTSNPN and CDR2 is SVGIG (reference sequence). Trimming shortened V by 1 base and J by 4 bases, and 23 bases separated the two germline ends. This CDR3 comprises 18 residues. CDR3 sequence (DNA): TGTGCCTGGAGTGGCGGCGAGGGTGGGGTGATCCCTAATCAGCCCCAGCATTTT. Protein sequence: CAWSGGEGGVIPNQPQHF.

The chain carries TRBV2 and TRBJ2-6; 7 nucleotides agree with TRBD1. The CDR3 runs 14 residues. Germline V gene lookup returns CDR1 SNHLY and CDR2 FYNNEI. J lost 2 bases, V lost 6 bases, and 1 base had no gene match. As DNA, the CDR3 is TGTGCCAGCAGCCAGGGGGCTGGGGCCAACGTCCTGACTTTC. This translates into CASSQGAGANVLTF.

The chain carries TRBV2 and TRBJ2-7; tentative D call: TRBD2 (6 bases). Germline V gene data show CDR1 as SNHLY and CDR2 as FYNNEI. The germline V and J ends were trimmed by 8 bases and 2 bases, with 13 bases remaining between them. The CDR3 loop spans 13 amino acids. CDR3 protein: CASQGLGTYEQYF. The CDR3 nucleotides are TGTGCCAGCCAGGGACTTGGAACCTACGAGCAGTACTTC. The full variable domain, in which reference TRBV2 and TRBJ2-7 provide the parts outside the CDR3, is EPEVTQTPSHQVTQMGQEVILRCVPISNHLYFYWYRQILGQKVEFLVSFYNNEISEKSEIFDDQFSVERPDGSNFTLKIRSTKLEDSAMYFCASQGLGTYEQYFGPGTRLTVT.

The V gene is TRBV19, the J gene TRBJ1-1; D is possibly TRBD1 (5 bases). Germline loops: CDR1 LNHDA, CDR2 SQIVND (reference sequence). There are 13 residues in the CDR3. The V end lost 2 bases, the J end lost 4 bases, and 8 bases lay between the germline ends. As DNA, the CDR3 is TGTGCCAGTAGTATATTTGGGACCACTGAAGCTTTCTTT. It translates to CASSIFGTTEAFF. The variable domain in full, with the rest retrieved from reference TRBV19 and TRBJ1-1, is DGGITQSPKYLFRKEGQNVTLSCEQNLNHDAMYWYRQDPGQGLRLIYYSQIVNDFQKGDIAEGYSVSREKKESFPLTVTSAQKNPTAFYLCASSIFGTTEAFFGQGTRLTVV.

The chain links TRBV30 to TRBJ2-7; D remains ambiguous. Germline CDR1 is GTSNPN and CDR2 is SVGIG (reference sequence). The CDR3 consists of 13 residues. The V end was cut by 8 bases, the J end by 0 bases, with 14 bases between. This chain's CDR3 is CAGRSGFSYEQYF. CDR3 sequence (DNA): TGTGCCGGCAGATCCGGGTTCTCCTACGAGCAGTACTTC.

The chain couples TRBV29-1 to TRBJ2-1; 13 nucleotides agree with TRBD2. Germline CDR1 SQVTM, CDR2 ANQGSEA. The V and J ends lost 7 bases and 4 bases, in that order; junction bases with no gene match: 7. This CDR3 has 15 amino acids. The CDR3 spells CSANGLAGVYNEQFF. For the CDR3, the DNA is TGCAGCGCCAACGGACTAGCGGGAGTGTACAATGAGCAGTTCTTC.

The chain is built from TRBV19 and TRBJ1-6; D not resolved. Germline CDR1 is LNHDA and CDR2 is SQIVND (reference sequence). V shed 8 bases and J shed 7 bases, with 9 bases lying between them. The CDR3 sequence is 12 residues long. This CDR3 is CASSLGNSPLHF. In nucleotides, the CDR3 is TGTGCCAGTTCCCTCGGGAATTCACCCCTCCACTTT.

The chain combines TRBV21-1 with TRBJ1-1; the listed D gene, TRBD1, was not tested against the DNA. TRBV21-1 is noted as a pseudogene. The CDR3 has 14 residues. As DNA, the CDR3 is TGTGCCAGCAATACGACAGGGGGGAACACTGAAGCTTTCTTT. Translating gives CASNTTGGNTEAFF.

The chain recombines TRBV4-1 with TRBJ2-5, with unresolved D. Trimming took off 4 bases at V and 3 bases at J, with 9 bases between the two ends. The V gene's germline CDR1 is MGHRA and CDR2 YSYEKL. The CDR3 extends over 13 amino acids. DNA for the CDR3: TGCGCCAGCAGCCCCCCGTCGGAAGAGACCCAGTACTTC. Amino acids: CASSPPSEETQYF.

This chain connects TRBV27 to TRBJ1-1, with D perhaps matching TRBD1 (5 bases). With 8 bases removed from V and 5 bases from J, the gap between germline ends came to 21 bases. CDR3 size: 15 residues. CDR1 and CDR2 from the germline V gene are MNHEY and SMNVEV (reference sequence). DNA for the CDR3: TGTGCCAGCTCACAAAGCGGGGGAGGGTATACTGAAGCTTTCTTT. This translates into CASSQSGGGYTEAFF.

This chain connects TRBV27 to TRBJ1-1, with 8 bases identical to TRBD1. Germline trimming cut 2 bases from V and 3 bases from J; bases unmatched to any gene: 5. The CDR3 has 15 amino acids. CDR1 is MNHEY, CDR2 SMNVEV, per germline (reference sequence). CDR3 in DNA: TGTGCCAGCAGTTTAGGGACAGGTAGGGACACTGAAGCTTTCTTT. It codes for CASSLGTGRDTEAFF.

The rearrangement uses TRBV27 and TRBJ2-5; perhaps TRBD2 as D (5 bases). The V gene lost 5 bases and the J gene lost 5 bases, with 21 bases spanning the gap. In germline, CDR1 is MNHEY, CDR2 SMNVEV (reference sequence). The CDR3 contains 16 residues. CDR3 bases: TGTGCCAGCAGTCCCCTCGCACCGGGGAAACAGGAGACCCAGTACTTC. As protein: CASSPLAPGKQETQYF.